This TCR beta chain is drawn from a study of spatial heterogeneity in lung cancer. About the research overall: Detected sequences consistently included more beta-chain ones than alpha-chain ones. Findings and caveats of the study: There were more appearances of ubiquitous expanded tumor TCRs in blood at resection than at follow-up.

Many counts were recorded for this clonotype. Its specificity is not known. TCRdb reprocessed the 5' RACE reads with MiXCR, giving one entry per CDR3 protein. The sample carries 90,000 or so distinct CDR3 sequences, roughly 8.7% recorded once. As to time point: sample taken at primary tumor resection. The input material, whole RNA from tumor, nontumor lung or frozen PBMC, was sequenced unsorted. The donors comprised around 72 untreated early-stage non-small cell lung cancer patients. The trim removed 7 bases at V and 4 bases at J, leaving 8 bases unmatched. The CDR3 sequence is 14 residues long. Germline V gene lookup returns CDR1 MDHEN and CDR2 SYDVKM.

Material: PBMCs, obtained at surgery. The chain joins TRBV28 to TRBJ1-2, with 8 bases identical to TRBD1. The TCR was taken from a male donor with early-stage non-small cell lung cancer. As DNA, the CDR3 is TGTGCCAGCAACCTCGGACAGGGAGGCTATGGCTACACCTTC. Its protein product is CASNLGQGGYGYTF.